A single sample is the source of the 14 T cell receptor beta chains below, sequenced in a study of cytomegalovirus exposure and HLA in healthy donors. PCR was performed using 60 Vbeta and 13 Jbeta primers. Produced via immunoSEQ multiplex PCR; TCRdb's table is partial and in-frame only. Of hundreds of thousands of clones in the sample, around 80% were seen once. Material for sequencing was PBMCs. The receptors were gathered from a woman aged 60-75 years in good health and CMV-seropositive.

V and J are TRBV9 and TRBJ2-7; no clear D gene. V was shortened by 0 bases and J by 6 bases, with 10 bases between the two germline ends. Looked up from germline, CDR1 is SGDLS and CDR2 is YYNGEE. CDR3 length: 13 amino acids. CDR3 protein: CASSVVPPGEQYF. As DNA, the CDR3 is TGTGCCAGCAGCGTAGTGCCCCCGGGCGAGCAGTACTTC.

As for this clone: One end of the junction does not line up with germline, which may come from a read error. This chain links TRBV15 with TRBJ1-3; a possible D gene is TRBD1 (6 bases). CDR3 size: 14 residues. The germline gives CDR1 LNHNV, CDR2 YYDKDF (reference sequence). The DNA for the CDR3 is TGTGCCACCAGCCAGGACAGAGATGGAGACACCATATATTTT. Translating it yields CATSQDRDGDTIYF.

The rearrangement links TRBV11-2 to TRBJ1-2; D unclear. The germline V gene encodes CDR1 SGHAT and CDR2 FQNNGV. The CDR3 is made up of 11 amino acids. The ends were cut back, 5 bases at V and 8 bases at J, with 9 bases in the middle. This CDR3 reads CASSTPGGYTF. The CDR3 DNA sequence: TGTGCCAGCAGCACCCCGGGGGGCTACACCTTC.

The rearrangement uses TRBV5-1 and TRBJ2-7; the D gene is possibly TRBD1 (6 bases). Trimming took 4 bases from V and 1 from J, leaving 15 bases between them. Germline V gene data show CDR1 as SGHRS and CDR2 as YFSETQ. CDR3 length equals 15 residues. The CDR3 protein is CASSPGQSLSYEQYF. The DNA for the CDR3 is TGCGCCAGCAGCCCTGGACAGTCCTTGTCCTACGAGCAGTACTTC.

The chain employs TRBV6-1 and TRBJ2-7; 10 bases are a match to TRBD1. The J segment lost 1 base and the V segment lost 6 bases, leaving 6 bases of the junction unmatched. The CDR3 runs 15 residues. CDR1 is MNHNS, CDR2 SASEGT, per germline. The DNA of the CDR3 is TGTGCCAGCAGAATCCGGGACAGGGGATCCTACGAGCAGTACTTC. Translation gives CASRIRDRGSYEQYF.

In its sample, this clone was seen a few times. The V gene is TRBV7-2, the J gene TRBJ2-3; TRBD2 matches 8 bases. The germline V gene has CDR1 SGHTA and CDR2 FQGNSA. J gave up 7 bases and V 4 bases, and 16 bases lay outside the gene matches. The CDR3 loop spans 17 amino acids. In DNA form, the CDR3 reads TGTGCCAGCAGCTCACATAACGGGGGGGCCGTTGTAAATACGCAGTATTTT. The encoded protein is CASSSHNGGAVVNTQYF. Full variable domain (remainder filled in from reference TRBV7-2 and TRBJ2-3): GAGVSQSPSNKVTEKGKDVELRCDPISGHTALYWYRQSLGQGLEFLIYFQGNSAPDKSGLPSDRFSAERTGGSVSTLTIQRTQQEDSAVYLCASSSHNGGAVVNTQYFGPGTRLTVL.

The J gene is TRBJ2-1, the V gene TRBV2; 7 bases align to TRBD2. Germline-derived CDR1 and CDR2 are SNHLY and FYNNEI. The CDR3 is 14 amino acids. With V trimmed by 10 bases and J by 10 bases, 16 bases remained unmatched. CDR3 DNA: TGTGCCACCCTCCGCGAACTAGCGTCTCAGGAGCAGTTCTTC. It translates to CATLRELASQEQFF. Drawing the rest from reference TRBV2 and TRBJ2-1, the complete variable domain is EPEVTQTPSHQVTQMGQEVILRCVPISNHLYFYWYRQILGQKVEFLVSFYNNEISEKSEIFDDQFSVERPDGSNFTLKIRSTKLEDSAMYFCATLRELASQEQFFGPGTRLTVL.

This sequence joins TRBV6-5 and TRBJ1-1, with TRBD1 matching 12 bases. The germline gives CDR1 MNHEY, CDR2 SVGAGI. V shed 5 bases and J 11 bases; nucleotides not matched to a gene: 9. The CDR3 loop spans 14 amino acids. In nucleotides, the CDR3 is TGTGCCAGCAGTAACCGGGACAGGGGGCTGGGGGCTTTCTTT. Protein product: CASSNRDRGLGAFF.

The genes are TRBV6-5 and TRBJ1-2; D is undetermined. Trimming removed 7 bases from V and 4 bases from J, with 19 bases in between. The CDR3 consists of 15 residues. CDR1 is MNHEY, CDR2 SVGAGI, per germline. The CDR3 nucleotides read TGTGCCAGCACCACTCGCGGGTTAACTGTCTATGGCTACACCTTC. Amino acid sequence: CASTTRGLTVYGYTF.

In its sample, this clone was seen a few times. The gene calls are TRBV7-2 and TRBJ1-5, with a possible D match to TRBD1 (6 bases). The germline gives CDR1 SGHTA, CDR2 FQGNSA. The CDR3 contains 15 residues. The ends were cut back, 5 bases at V and 3 bases at J, with 14 bases in the middle. The CDR3 reads CASSQEGGLNQPQHF. CDR3 DNA: TGTGCCAGCAGCCAGGAGGGGGGGCTCAATCAGCCCCAGCATTTT.

This chain joins TRBV6-1 and TRBJ1-1; 9 bases align to TRBD1. J lost 10 bases, V lost 3 bases, and 6 bases had no gene match. The CDR3 is 13 residues long. Germline CDR1 reads MNHNS; CDR2 reads SASEGT. In DNA form, the CDR3 reads TGTGCCAGCAGTGAGATGGTGGGACAGGGAGCTTTCTTT. Protein product: CASSEMVGQGAFF.

The chain recombines TRBV27 with TRBJ2-7; TRBD2 is a possible D gene (7 bases). The germline V gene has CDR1 MNHEY and CDR2 SMNVEV (reference sequence). The CDR3 runs 19 residues. With 2 bases removed from V and 5 bases from J, the gap between germline ends came to 28 bases. The CDR3 here is CASSLRGGGWGTVNHEQYF. In DNA form, the CDR3 reads TGTGCCAGCAGTTTAAGAGGGGGGGGTTGGGGGACCGTGAATCACGAGCAGTACTTC.

The chain couples TRBV5-4 to TRBJ2-7; 7 bases agree with TRBD2. The trim removed 1 base at V and 2 bases at J, leaving 6 bases unmatched. The CDR3 covers 15 residues. The V gene's germline CDR1 is SGHNT and CDR2 YYREEE (reference sequence). CDR3 DNA sequence: TGTGCCAGCAGCTTGCCAAGCGGGGTTACCTACGAGCAGTACTTC. It specifies CASSLPSGVTYEQYF.

This clone has just one count. The rearrangement links TRBV15 to TRBJ1-4, with D perhaps matching TRBD1 (6 bases). There are 15 residues in the CDR3. The germline CDR1 and CDR2 sequences are LNHNV and YYDKDF (reference sequence). V was clipped by 5 bases and J by 8 bases, with 18 bases between them. The CDR3 nucleotides are TGTGCCACCAGCTTTGACAGGTTCTTGGGCGAAAAACTGTTTTTT. Residues: CATSFDRFLGEKLFF.